A single sample gave rise to the 16 T cell receptor beta chains below, sequenced in a study of cytomegalovirus exposure and HLA in healthy donors. The PCR made use of 60 Vbeta and 13 Jbeta primers. Assay used: immunoSEQ multiplex PCR; TCRdb lists only in-frame clones, some missing. The data hold approximately 170,000 clones, with about three quarters observed a single time. The material sequenced was PBMCs. The receptors here all came from a girl aged 10-17 years in good health and CMV-seronegative.

The chain employs TRBV7-2 and TRBJ1-1; D is uncertain. Trimming pared 1 base from V and 10 bases from J, leaving 16 bases between. This CDR3 is built from 14 residues. Germline loops: CDR1 SGHTA, CDR2 FQGNSA. The CDR3 spells CASSLVGSPRGAFF. CDR3 nucleotides: TGTGCCAGCAGCTTAGTTGGCAGCCCACGAGGAGCTTTCTTT.

This clone was found once. This sequence joins TRBV6-5 and TRBJ1-2; D possibly corresponds to TRBD1 (5 bases). V was trimmed by 0 bases and J by 4 bases, leaving 15 bases between them. Germline lookup yields CDR1 MNHEY and CDR2 SVGAGI. The CDR3 extends over 16 amino acids. The CDR3 coding sequence is TGTGCCAGCAGTTACTCAGCGGGGAAGGGGCCCTATGGCTACACCTTC. It is translated as CASSYSAGKGPYGYTF.

For the CDR3, the DNA is TGTGCCAGCAGTTACAAGGGACAGTACAATGAGCAGTTCTTC. Residues: CASSYKGQYNEQFF. This sequence joins TRBV6-6 and TRBJ2-1; 7 nucleotides align to TRBD1. Germline CDR1 is MNHNY and CDR2 is SVGAGI (reference sequence). CDR3 length equals 14 residues. Trimming cost V 2 bases and J 4 bases; bases outside gene matches: 2.

The rearrangement links TRBV27 to TRBJ2-7; D gene uncertain. The CDR3 totals 15 residues. CDR1 and CDR2 (germline): MNHEY, SMNVEV (reference sequence). V lost 6 bases and J lost 3, with 18 bases in between. CDR3 amino acids: CASSRSTESFYEQYF. The CDR3 coding sequence is TGTGCCAGCAGCCGCTCTACAGAGTCATTCTACGAGCAGTACTTC.

This clone was picked up one time. The chain carries TRBV9 and TRBJ2-5, with 10 bases fitting TRBD2. Per germline, CDR1 SGDLS and CDR2 YYNGEE. The ends lost 0 bases at V and 8 bases at J; junction bases unmatched: 7. The CDR3 contains 15 residues. The CDR3 loop is CASSVAEASGGTQYF. CDR3 sequence (DNA): TGTGCCAGCAGCGTAGCTGAGGCTAGCGGGGGAACCCAGTACTTC. Filled out from reference TRBV9 and TRBJ2-5, the complete variable domain reads DSGVTQTPKHLITATGQRVTLRCSPRSGDLSVYWYQQSLDQGLQFLIQYYNGEERAKGNILERFSAQQFPDLHSELNLSSLELGDSALYFCASSVAEASGGTQYFGPGTRLLVL.

This rearrangement joins TRBV27 to TRBJ2-1, with TRBD2 matching over 9 bases. With V trimmed by 6 bases and J by 10 bases, 16 bases remained unmatched. This CDR3 has 16 residues. The germline gives CDR1 MNHEY, CDR2 SMNVEV (reference sequence). CDR3 sequence: CASSLPTSGPLMEQFF. The CDR3 DNA sequence: TGTGCCAGCAGCCTCCCCACTAGCGGGCCTCTAATGGAGCAGTTCTTC.

This rearrangement joins TRBV6-1 to TRBJ2-5, with 11 positions matching TRBD2. Germline V gene data show CDR1 as MNHNS and CDR2 as SASEGT. After removal of 6 bases from V and 1 base from J, the junction contained 4 bases not matched to a gene. This CDR3 is built from 15 residues. CDR3 in DNA: TGTGCCAGCAGATATAGCGGGGGGGCCCAAGAGACCCAGTACTTC. Encoded protein: CASRYSGGAQETQYF.

The chain has TRBV15 and TRBJ1-2, with a tentative D call TRBD1 (6 bases). In germline, CDR1 is LNHNV, CDR2 YYDKDF (reference sequence). The CDR3 covers 13 residues. The V and J ends lost 5 bases and 6 bases respectively, with 13 bases between them. The CDR3 DNA reads as TGTGCCACCAGCCCTCTTCGACAGGATGGCTACACCTTC. Its translation: CATSPLRQDGYTF.

The V call is TRBV27, the J call TRBJ2-7, with 8 positions matching TRBD1. This CDR3 is built from 13 residues. V shed 7 bases, J shed 5 bases, and the junction held 7 bases outside the gene matches. Germline loops: CDR1 MNHEY, CDR2 SMNVEV (reference sequence). The CDR3 here is CASTPRQGHEQYF. The CDR3 DNA reads TGTGCCAGCACCCCCCGACAGGGGCACGAGCAGTACTTC.

The chain carries TRBV30 and TRBJ1-2; tentative D call: TRBD1 (5 bases). In germline, CDR1 is GTSNPN, CDR2 SVGIG (reference sequence). The CDR3 totals 12 residues. V shed 4 bases and J shed 0 bases, with 6 bases lying between them. CDR3 nucleotides: TGTGCCTGGACGGACACTAACTATGGCTACACCTTC. Translation: CAWTDTNYGYTF.

The rearrangement joins TRBV5-1 to TRBJ2-1; no reliable D call. Germline CDR1 is SGHRS and CDR2 is YFSETQ. This CDR3 is built from 15 residues. V lost 1 base and J 6 bases, leaving 14 bases between the germline ends. Written as DNA, the CDR3 is TGCGCCAGCAGCTTGAACGCTGGAGAAAGCAATGAGCAGTTCTTC. Amino acid sequence: CASSLNAGESNEQFF.

This clone was counted once. The rearrangement links TRBV7-9 to TRBJ2-3; 7 bases match TRBD1. The germline CDR1 and CDR2 sequences are SEHNR and FQNEAQ (reference sequence). Trimming removed 5 bases from V and 2 bases from J; junction bases left unmatched: 7. The CDR3 has 15 amino acids. The CDR3 bases are TGTGCCAGCAGCCGACCAGGGGGAGACACAGATACGCAGTATTTT. Amino acids: CASSRPGGDTDTQYF.

The chain couples TRBV9 to TRBJ2-5; possibly TRBD2 for D (5 bases). The germline V gene has CDR1 SGDLS and CDR2 YYNGEE. V was cut by 0 bases and J by 5 bases, with 14 bases left in between. The CDR3 runs 15 residues. This CDR3 is CASSVGVARMETQYF. The DNA of the CDR3 is TGTGCCAGCAGCGTAGGTGTAGCGCGGATGGAGACCCAGTACTTC. Full variable domain (missing parts from reference TRBV9 and TRBJ2-5): DSGVTQTPKHLITATGQRVTLRCSPRSGDLSVYWYQQSLDQGLQFLIQYYNGEERAKGNILERFSAQQFPDLHSELNLSSLELGDSALYFCASSVGVARMETQYFGPGTRLLVL.

The chain joins TRBV4-2 to TRBJ2-5; possible D gene TRBD1, 6 bases. Germline CDR1 LGHNA, CDR2 YNFKEQ. The CDR3 length is 17 residues. The V end lost 4 bases, the J end lost 3 bases, and 21 bases lay between the germline ends. In nucleotides, the CDR3 is TGTGCCAGCAGCCCCGGTCCTCTTGCAGGGGAAGAAGAGACCCAGTACTTC. Protein product: CASSPGPLAGEEETQYF.

The genes are TRBV12-5 and TRBJ2-1, with a tentative D call TRBD2 (5 bases). Trimming left V 2 bases short and J 7 bases short, with 6 bases between. Germline V gives CDR1 LGHNT, CDR2 FRNRAP. The CDR3 has 12 amino acids. The DNA for the CDR3 is TGTGCTAGTGGTTTGCCGGGGAATGAGCAGTTCTTC. Residues: CASGLPGNEQFF. Variable domain in full (rest from reference TRBV12-5 and TRBJ2-1): DARVTQTPRHKVTEMGQEVTMRCQPILGHNTVFWYRQTMMQGLELLAYFRNRAPLDDSGMPKDRFSAEMPDATLATLKIQPSEPRDSAVYFCASGLPGNEQFFGPGTRLTVL.

The chain couples TRBV27 to TRBJ1-1; 12 bases fit TRBD1. The trim removed 2 bases at V and 3 bases at J, leaving 4 bases unmatched. Per the germline V gene, CDR1 is MNHEY and CDR2 is SMNVEV (reference sequence). The length of the CDR3 is 16 residues. The DNA for the CDR3 is TGTGCCAGCAGTTTAAGGGACAGGGGGCCCGACACTGAAGCTTTCTTT. It yields the protein CASSLRDRGPDTEAFF.